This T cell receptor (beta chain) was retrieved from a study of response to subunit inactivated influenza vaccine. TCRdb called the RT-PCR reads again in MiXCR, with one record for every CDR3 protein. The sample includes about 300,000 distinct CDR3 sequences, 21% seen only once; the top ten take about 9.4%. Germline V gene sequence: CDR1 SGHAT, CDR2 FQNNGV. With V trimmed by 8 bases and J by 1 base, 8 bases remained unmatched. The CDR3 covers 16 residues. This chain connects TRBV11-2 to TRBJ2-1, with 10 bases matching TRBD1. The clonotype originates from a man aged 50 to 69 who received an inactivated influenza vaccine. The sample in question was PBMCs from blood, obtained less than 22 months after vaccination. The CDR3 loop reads CASRSGTGVSYNEQFF. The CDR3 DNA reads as TGTGCCAGCCGATCCGGGACAGGGGTTTCCTACAATGAGCAGTTCTTC. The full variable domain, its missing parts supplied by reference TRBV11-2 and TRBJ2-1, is EAGVAQSPRYKIIEKRQSVAFWCNPISGHATLYWYQQILGQGPKLLIQFQNNGVVDDSQLPKDRFSAERLKGVDSTLKIQPAKLEDSAVYLCASRSGTGVSYNEQFFGPGTRLTVL.